This T cell receptor beta chain was sequenced during a study of shared T cell receptors in the human thymus. The germline gives CDR1 SGHTA, CDR2 FQGNSA. The CDR3 loop spans 16 amino acids. Trimming took off 6 bases at V and 5 bases at J, with 22 bases between the two ends. Profiled with immunoSEQ multiplex PCR; TCRdb holds only in-frame clones, not every one. The table records approximately 68,000 clones, about 96% of them present only once. This clonotype was sampled from a human donor. This sequence joins TRBV7-2 and TRBJ2-5; D is tentatively TRBD1 or TRBD2 (6 bases each). The source material was thymocytes. The CDR3 reads CASRDGGGVARETQYF. Written as DNA, the CDR3 is TGTGCCAGCAGAGATGGGGGCGGGGTGGCCCGTGAGACCCAGTACTTC. The complete variable domain, with remaining parts taken from reference TRBV7-2 and TRBJ2-5, reads GAGVSQSPSNKVTEKGKDVELRCDPISGHTALYWYRQSLGQGLEFLIYFQGNSAPDKSGLPSDRFSAERTGGSVSTLTIQRTQQEDSAVYLCASRDGGGVARETQYFGPGTRLLVL.